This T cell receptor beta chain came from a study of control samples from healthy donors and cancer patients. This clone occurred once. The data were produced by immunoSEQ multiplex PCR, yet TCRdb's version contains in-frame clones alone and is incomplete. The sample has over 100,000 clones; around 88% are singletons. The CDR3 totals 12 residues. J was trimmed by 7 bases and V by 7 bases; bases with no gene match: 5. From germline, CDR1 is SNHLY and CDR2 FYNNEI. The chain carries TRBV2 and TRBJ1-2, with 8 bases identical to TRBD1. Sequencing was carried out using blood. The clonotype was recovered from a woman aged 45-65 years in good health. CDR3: CASTLTGVGYTF. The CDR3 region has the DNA TGTGCCAGCACCCTGACAGGGGTTGGCTACACCTTC.